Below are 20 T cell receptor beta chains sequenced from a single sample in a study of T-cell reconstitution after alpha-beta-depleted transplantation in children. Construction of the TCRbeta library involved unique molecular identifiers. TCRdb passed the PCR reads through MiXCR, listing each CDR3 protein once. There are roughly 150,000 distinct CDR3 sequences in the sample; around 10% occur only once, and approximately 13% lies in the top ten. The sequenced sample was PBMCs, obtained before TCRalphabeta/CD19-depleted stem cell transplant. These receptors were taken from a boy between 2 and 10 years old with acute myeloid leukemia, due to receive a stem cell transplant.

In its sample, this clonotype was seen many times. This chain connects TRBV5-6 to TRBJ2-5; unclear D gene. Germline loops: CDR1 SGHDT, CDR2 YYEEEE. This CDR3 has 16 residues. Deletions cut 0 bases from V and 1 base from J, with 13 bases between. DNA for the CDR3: TGTGCCAGCAGCTTGGGGCCAACTATCGGCCAAGAGACCCAGTACTTC. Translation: CASSLGPTIGQETQYF.

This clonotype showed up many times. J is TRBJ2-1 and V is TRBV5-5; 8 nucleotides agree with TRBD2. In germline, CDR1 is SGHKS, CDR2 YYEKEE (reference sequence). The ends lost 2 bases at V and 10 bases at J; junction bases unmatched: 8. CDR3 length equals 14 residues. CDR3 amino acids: CASSLPGGPPEQFF. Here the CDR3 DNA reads TGTGCCAGCAGCTTACCGGGAGGGCCTCCCGAGCAGTTCTTC.

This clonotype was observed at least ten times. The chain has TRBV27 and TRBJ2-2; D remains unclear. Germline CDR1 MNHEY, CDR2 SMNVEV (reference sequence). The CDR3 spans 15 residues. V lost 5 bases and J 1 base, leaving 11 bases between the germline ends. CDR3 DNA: TGTGCCAGCAGTACGTGGCGTCTGAACACCGGGGAGCTGTTTTTT. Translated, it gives CASSTWRLNTGELFF.

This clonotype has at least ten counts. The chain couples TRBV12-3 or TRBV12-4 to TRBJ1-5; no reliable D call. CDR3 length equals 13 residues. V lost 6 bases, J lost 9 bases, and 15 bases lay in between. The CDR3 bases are TGTGCCAGCAGGCATACAGATGTTGGGCCCCAGCATTTT. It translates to CASRHTDVGPQHF.

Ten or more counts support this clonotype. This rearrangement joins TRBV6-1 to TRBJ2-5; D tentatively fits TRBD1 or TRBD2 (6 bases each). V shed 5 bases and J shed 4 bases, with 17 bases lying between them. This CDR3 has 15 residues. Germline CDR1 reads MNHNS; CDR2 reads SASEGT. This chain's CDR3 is CASSPSGAIGETQYF. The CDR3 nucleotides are TGTGCCAGCAGTCCGTCGGGGGCGATAGGAGAGACCCAGTACTTC.

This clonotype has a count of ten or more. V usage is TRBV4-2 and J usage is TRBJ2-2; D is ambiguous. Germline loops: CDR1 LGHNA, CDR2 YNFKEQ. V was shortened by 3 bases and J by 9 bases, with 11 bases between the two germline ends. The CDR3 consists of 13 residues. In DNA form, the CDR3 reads TGTGCCAGCAGCCAGACGCTACGCCGGGAGCTGTTTTTT. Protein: CASSQTLRRELFF.

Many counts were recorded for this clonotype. CDR3 DNA sequence: TGTGCCAGCAGCTTAGTGCAGGGACAGGGGCGTACGAACGAGCAGTTCTTC. Translation: CASSLVQGQGRTNEQFF. The V gene is TRBV7-6, the J gene TRBJ2-1; 10 positions agree with TRBD1. V lost 1 base and J lost 10; bases outside the gene matches: 13. Germline CDR1 SGHVS, CDR2 FNYEAQ. This CDR3 is 17 amino acids long.

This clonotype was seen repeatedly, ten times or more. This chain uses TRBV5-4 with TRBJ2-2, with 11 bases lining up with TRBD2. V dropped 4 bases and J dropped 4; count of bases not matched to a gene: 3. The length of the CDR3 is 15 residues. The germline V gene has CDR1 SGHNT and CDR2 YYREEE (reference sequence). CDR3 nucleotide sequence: TGTGCCAGCAGCCCCGGGACTAGCGGCACCGGGGAGCTGTTTTTT. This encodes CASSPGTSGTGELFF.

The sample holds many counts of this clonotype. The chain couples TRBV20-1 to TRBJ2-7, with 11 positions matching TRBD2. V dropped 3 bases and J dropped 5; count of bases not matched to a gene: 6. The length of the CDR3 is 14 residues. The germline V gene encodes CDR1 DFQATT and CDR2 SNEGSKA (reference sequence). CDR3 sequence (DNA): TGCAGTGCTAGTCGACTAGCGGGAATCGACGAGCAGTACTTC. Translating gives CSASRLAGIDEQYF.

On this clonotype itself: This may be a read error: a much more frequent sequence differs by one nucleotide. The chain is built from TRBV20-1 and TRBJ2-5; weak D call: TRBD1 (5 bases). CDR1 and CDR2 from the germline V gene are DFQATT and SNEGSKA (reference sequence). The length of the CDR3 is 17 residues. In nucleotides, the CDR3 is TGCTGTGCTAGAGATAGGAAGACAGACTCCTACCAAGAGACCCAGTACTTC. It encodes CCARDRKTDSYQETQYF.

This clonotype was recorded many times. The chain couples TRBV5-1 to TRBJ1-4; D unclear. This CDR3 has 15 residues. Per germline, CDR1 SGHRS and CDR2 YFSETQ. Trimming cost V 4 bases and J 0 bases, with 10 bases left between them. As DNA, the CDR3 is TGCGCCAGCAGCCCCGCACTGGCAACTAATGAAAAACTGTTTTTT. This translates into CASSPALATNEKLFF.

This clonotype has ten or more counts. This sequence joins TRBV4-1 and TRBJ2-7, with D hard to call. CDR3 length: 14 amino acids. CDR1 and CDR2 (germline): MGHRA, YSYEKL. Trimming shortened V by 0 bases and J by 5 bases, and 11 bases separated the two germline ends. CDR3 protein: CASSQEKGMDEQYF. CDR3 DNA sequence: TGCGCCAGCAGCCAAGAGAAGGGAATGGACGAGCAGTACTTC.

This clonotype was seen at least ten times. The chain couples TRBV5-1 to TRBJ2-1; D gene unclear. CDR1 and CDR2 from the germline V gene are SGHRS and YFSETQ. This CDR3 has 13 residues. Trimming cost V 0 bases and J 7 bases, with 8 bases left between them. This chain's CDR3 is CASSLVGQNEQFF. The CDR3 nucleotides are TGCGCCAGCAGCTTGGTCGGTCAGAATGAGCAGTTCTTC.

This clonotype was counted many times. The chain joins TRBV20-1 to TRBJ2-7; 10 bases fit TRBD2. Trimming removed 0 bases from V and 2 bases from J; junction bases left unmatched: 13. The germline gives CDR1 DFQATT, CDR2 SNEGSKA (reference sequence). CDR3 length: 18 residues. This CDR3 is CSARDDRLAGVLTYEQYF. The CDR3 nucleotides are TGCAGTGCTAGAGATGATCGCCTAGCGGGGGTCTTAACCTACGAGCAGTACTTC.

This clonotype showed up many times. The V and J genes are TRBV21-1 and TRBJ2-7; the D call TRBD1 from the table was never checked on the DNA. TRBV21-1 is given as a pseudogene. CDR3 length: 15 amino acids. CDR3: CASSGKGGYSYEQYF. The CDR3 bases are TGTGCCAGCAGCGGAAAGGGGGGCTACAGCTACGAGCAGTACTTC.

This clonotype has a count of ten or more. DNA of the CDR3: TGTGCCAGCAGTTTAGACAGGGAATATAATTCACCCCTCCACTTT. Amino acids: CASSLDREYNSPLHF. The chain employs TRBV28 and TRBJ1-6; 7 nucleotides align to TRBD1. Per the germline V gene, CDR1 is MDHEN and CDR2 is SYDVKM. Trimming removed 2 bases from V and 4 bases from J; junction bases left unmatched: 2. This CDR3 region has 15 residues. Supplemented by reference TRBV28 and TRBJ1-6, the full variable domain reads DVKVTQSSRYLVKRTGEKVFLECVQDMDHENMFWYRQDPGLGLRLIYFSYDVKMKEKGDIPEGYSVSREKKERFSLILESASTNQTSMYLCASSLDREYNSPLHFGNGTRLTVT.

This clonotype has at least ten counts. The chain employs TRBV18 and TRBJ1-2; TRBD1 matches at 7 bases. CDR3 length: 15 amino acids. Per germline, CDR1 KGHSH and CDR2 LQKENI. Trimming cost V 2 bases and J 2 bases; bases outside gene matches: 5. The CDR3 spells CASSPATTGNYGYTF. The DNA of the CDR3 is TGTGCCAGCTCACCAGCCACGACAGGGAACTATGGCTACACCTTC.

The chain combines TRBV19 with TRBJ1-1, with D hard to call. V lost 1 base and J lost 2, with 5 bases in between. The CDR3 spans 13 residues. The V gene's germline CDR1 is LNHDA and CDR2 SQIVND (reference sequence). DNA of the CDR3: TGTGCCAGTAGTATAGGAGGTAACACTGAAGCTTTCTTT. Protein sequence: CASSIGGNTEAFF. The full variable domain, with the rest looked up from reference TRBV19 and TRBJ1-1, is DGGITQSPKYLFRKEGQNVTLSCEQNLNHDAMYWYRQDPGQGLRLIYYSQIVNDFQKGDIAEGYSVSREKKESFPLTVTSAQKNPTAFYLCASSIGGNTEAFFGQGTRLTVV.

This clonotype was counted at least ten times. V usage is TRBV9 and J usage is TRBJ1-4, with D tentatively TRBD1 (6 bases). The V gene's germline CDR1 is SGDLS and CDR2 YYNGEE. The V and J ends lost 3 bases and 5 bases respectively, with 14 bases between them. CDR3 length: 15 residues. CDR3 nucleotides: TGTGCCAGCAGCGCGAACCGGGACAAGAATGAAAAACTGTTTTTT. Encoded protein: CASSANRDKNEKLFF. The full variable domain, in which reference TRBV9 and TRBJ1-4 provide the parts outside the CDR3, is DSGVTQTPKHLITATGQRVTLRCSPRSGDLSVYWYQQSLDQGLQFLIQYYNGEERAKGNILERFSAQQFPDLHSELNLSSLELGDSALYFCASSANRDKNEKLFFGSGTQLSVL.

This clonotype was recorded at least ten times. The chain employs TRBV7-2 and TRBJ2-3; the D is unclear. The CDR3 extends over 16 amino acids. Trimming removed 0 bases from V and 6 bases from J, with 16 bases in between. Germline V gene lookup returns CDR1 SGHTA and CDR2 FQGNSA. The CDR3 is CASSLAPWRRDDTQYF. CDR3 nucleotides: TGTGCCAGCAGCTTAGCTCCTTGGCGTCGTGACGATACGCAGTATTTT.